Below, one T cell receptor beta chain is given with its context. Time point indicated: pretreatment peripheral blood. Generated by immunoSEQ multiplex PCR, the TCRdb table keeps only in-frame clones and is missing some. The data show roughly 130,000 clones, roughly 80% seen once. CDR1 and CDR2 (germline): GTSNPN, SVGIG (reference sequence). The V and J ends lost 1 base and 4 bases respectively, with 8 bases between them. CDR3 length: 13 amino acids. The source of the sample is a study of PD-L1 blockade in urothelial cancer. The chain is built from TRBV30 and TRBJ1-5; D is possibly TRBD1 (5 bases). This material consisted of PBMCs, taken around atezolizumab (anti-PD-L1) treatment. The source of this sequence is a man aged 45-65 years with urothelial cancer. In nucleotides, the CDR3 is TGTGCCTGGAGTGCAGGGTCAAATCAGCCCCAGCATTTT. This translates into CAWSAGSNQPQHF.